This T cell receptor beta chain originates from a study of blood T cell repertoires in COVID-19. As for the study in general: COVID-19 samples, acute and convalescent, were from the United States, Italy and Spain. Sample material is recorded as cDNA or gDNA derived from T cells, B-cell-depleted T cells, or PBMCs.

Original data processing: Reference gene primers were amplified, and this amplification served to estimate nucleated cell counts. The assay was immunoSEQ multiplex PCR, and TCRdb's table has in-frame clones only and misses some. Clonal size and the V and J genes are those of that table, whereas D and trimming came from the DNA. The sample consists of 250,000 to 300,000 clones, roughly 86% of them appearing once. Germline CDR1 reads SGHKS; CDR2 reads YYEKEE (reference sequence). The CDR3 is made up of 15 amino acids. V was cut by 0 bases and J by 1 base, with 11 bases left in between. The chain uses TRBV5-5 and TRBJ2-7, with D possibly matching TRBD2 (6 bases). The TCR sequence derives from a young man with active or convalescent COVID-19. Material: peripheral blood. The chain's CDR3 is CASSLGAGRSYEQYF. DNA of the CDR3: TGTGCCAGCAGCTTGGGGGCAGGGAGGTCCTACGAGCAGTACTTC.